The clone carrying this TCR beta chain turned up a few times. Its antigen is not known. The primer mix had 60 Vbeta and 13 Jbeta primers. Generated by immunoSEQ multiplex PCR, the TCRdb table keeps only in-frame clones and is missing some. The sample has some 200,000 clones; 76% are singletons. The sample originates from a study of cytomegalovirus exposure and HLA in healthy donors. Study findings and constraints: It was likely that a cluster of highly shared sequence variants was a sequencing artifact. In vitro testing confirmed a few CMV-associated chains as specific for CMV antigens. Most subjects had HLA-A and HLA-B alleles reportedly predicted accurately by TCR beta sequences. The investigators catalogued 160 or so TCR beta chains as cytomegalovirus-associated.

The CDR3 consists of 15 residues. Germline loops: CDR1 SGHTS, CDR2 YDEGEE. Trimming left V 5 bases short and J 5 bases short, with 17 bases between. The receptor was isolated from a young man in good health and CMV-seronegative. The V gene is TRBV5-8, the J gene TRBJ2-1; TRBD2 might be the D (6 bases). The sample comprised PBMCs. CDR3 residues: CASSIGFGLNNEQFF. The CDR3 DNA reads TGTGCCAGCAGTATTGGCTTTGGACTAAACAATGAGCAGTTCTTC.